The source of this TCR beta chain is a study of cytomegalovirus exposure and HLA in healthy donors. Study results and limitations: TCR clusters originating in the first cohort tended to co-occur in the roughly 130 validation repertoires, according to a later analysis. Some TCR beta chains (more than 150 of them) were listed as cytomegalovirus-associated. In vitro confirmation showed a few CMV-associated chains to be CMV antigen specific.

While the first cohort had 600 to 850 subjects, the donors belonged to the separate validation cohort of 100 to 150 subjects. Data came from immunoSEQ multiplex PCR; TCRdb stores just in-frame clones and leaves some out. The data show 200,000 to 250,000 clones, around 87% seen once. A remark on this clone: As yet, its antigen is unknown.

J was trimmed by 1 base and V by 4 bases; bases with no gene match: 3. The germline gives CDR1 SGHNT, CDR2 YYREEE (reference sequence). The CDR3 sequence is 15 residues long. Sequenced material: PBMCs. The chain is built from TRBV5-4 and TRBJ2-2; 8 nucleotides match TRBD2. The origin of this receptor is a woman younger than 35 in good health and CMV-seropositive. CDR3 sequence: CASSNSGKNTGELFF. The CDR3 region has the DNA TGTGCCAGCAGCAATAGCGGGAAGAACACCGGGGAGCTGTTTTTT.